Below, 17 T cell receptor beta chains from the same sample are listed, as sequenced in a study of CD8 T cells in ankylosing spondylitis. TCRdb re-analysed the 5' RACE reads in MiXCR, keeping a single row per CDR3 protein. The sample holds 200,000 to 250,000 distinct CDR3 sequences, less than 9.5% seen once. Specimen: blood, either unsorted or a sorted T cell fraction (not recorded which). The receptors originated from a female donor with ankylosing spondylitis or in good health (not recorded which).

The table lists this clonotype with many counts. The chain employs TRBV5-1 and TRBJ1-2; D remains unclear. Germline V lookup: CDR1 SGHRS, CDR2 YFSETQ. The CDR3 runs 14 residues. V shed 2 bases and J shed 1 base, with 9 bases lying between them. CDR3 sequence reads: CASSLNGNNYGYTF. DNA for the CDR3: TGCGCCAGCAGCTTAAACGGTAATAACTATGGCTACACCTTC.

The sample holds many counts of this clonotype. This chain joins TRBV7-2 and TRBJ1-6; perhaps TRBD1 as D (5 bases). CDR3 length: 15 amino acids. Germline assignment: CDR1 SGHTA and CDR2 FQGNSA. The V gene lost 3 bases and the J gene lost 7 bases, with 13 bases spanning the gap. The CDR3, as DNA: TGTGCCAGCAGCTTTGGGGCATCGGGGAATTCACCCCTCCACTTT. Amino acids: CASSFGASGNSPLHF. Combining the CDR3 with reference TRBV7-2 and TRBJ1-6 gives the whole variable domain GAGVSQSPSNKVTEKGKDVELRCDPISGHTALYWYRQSLGQGLEFLIYFQGNSAPDKSGLPSDRFSAERTGGSVSTLTIQRTQQEDSAVYLCASSFGASGNSPLHFGNGTRLTVT.

This clonotype was recorded many times. The chain recombines TRBV19 with TRBJ2-7, with D possibly matching TRBD2 (6 bases). Germline V gene data show CDR1 as LNHDA and CDR2 as SQIVND (reference sequence). Trimming took 2 bases from V and 3 from J, leaving 20 bases between them. CDR3 size: 17 residues. The CDR3 DNA reads TGTGCCAGTAGTATATCCCAAGGCGGGGCGGGCTTCTACGAGCAGTACTTC. It specifies CASSISQGGAGFYEQYF.

This clonotype was counted at least ten times. V is TRBV20-1 and J is TRBJ2-4; D call uncertain. Trimming shortened V by 6 bases and J by 6 bases, and 6 bases separated the two germline ends. CDR1 and CDR2 from the germline V gene are DFQATT and SNEGSKA (reference sequence). The CDR3 has 10 amino acids. The CDR3 DNA reads as TGCAGTGCCCAAAGAAACATTCAGTACTTC. Translating gives CSAQRNIQYF.

Comments on this clonotype: A read error is possible here, since a much larger clone lies one base away. CDR3 coding DNA: TGCAGTGCTAGAGAGGGGGCCATGAACGCCGGGGAGCTGTTTTTT. Amino acids: CSAREGAMNAGELFF. The chain uses TRBV20-1 and TRBJ2-2; perhaps TRBD1 as D (6 bases). The germline CDR1 and CDR2 sequences are DFQATT and SNEGSKA (reference sequence). This CDR3 region has 15 residues.

This chain links TRBV20-1 with TRBJ2-7; maybe TRBD2 (6 bases). In germline, CDR1 is DFQATT, CDR2 SNEGSKA (reference sequence). The V end was cut by 3 bases, the J end by 6 bases, with 9 bases between. The CDR3 is 11 residues long. The CDR3 reads CSASPAGEQYF. CDR3 sequence (DNA): TGCAGTGCTAGTCCAGCGGGCGAGCAGTACTTC.

In this sample, this clonotype turned up many times. The chain uses TRBV5-1 and TRBJ2-3; 8 bases are shared with TRBD2. The ends lost 1 base at V and 0 bases at J; junction bases unmatched: 7. CDR3 length: 17 amino acids. Germline V lookup: CDR1 SGHRS, CDR2 YFSETQ. The CDR3, as DNA: TGCGCCAGCAGCTTGAGTTTAGCGGGGTCTAGCACAGATACGCAGTATTTT. This gives the protein CASSLSLAGSSTDTQYF.

This clonotype was seen more than once but under ten times. This chain links TRBV7-2 with TRBJ2-7; 9 bases are a match to TRBD1. CDR3 length equals 13 residues. From germline, CDR1 is SGHTA and CDR2 FQGNSA. V was pared by 4 bases and J by 7 bases, with 5 bases of the junction left unmatched. In DNA form, the CDR3 reads TGTGCCAGCAGCTCCAGACAGGGGGGGGAGCAGTACTTC. This translates into CASSSRQGGEQYF.

This clonotype was seen a few times. The chain couples TRBV7-2 to TRBJ2-1; 11 bases fit TRBD2. Germline values: CDR1 SGHTA, CDR2 FQGNSA. The CDR3 consists of 18 residues. The junction had 7 bases not matched to a gene; V was cut back by 2 bases and J by 1 base. DNA of the CDR3: TGTGCCAGCAGCTTAACACTAGCGGGAGAGGGGTCCTACAATGAGCAGTTCTTC. Protein sequence: CASSLTLAGEGSYNEQFF.

This clonotype was recorded many times. V and J are TRBV28 and TRBJ2-1; unclear D gene. From germline, CDR1 is MDHEN and CDR2 SYDVKM. The CDR3 covers 14 residues. The CDR3 spells CATDLSLSYNEQFF. For the CDR3, the DNA is TGTGCTACGGACCTTAGCCTCTCCTACAATGAGCAGTTCTTC.

In its sample, this clonotype was seen a few times. This chain connects TRBV11-3 to TRBJ1-2; D unclear. The CDR3 totals 15 residues. Germline values: CDR1 SGHNT, CDR2 YENEEA. The V end lost 4 bases, the J end lost 5 bases, and 17 bases lay between the germline ends. The DNA of the CDR3 is TGTGCCAGCAGCTCGACTGTCGGACGCCTTTATGGCTACACCTTC. It codes for CASSSTVGRLYGYTF.

The table lists this clonotype with many counts. This chain links TRBV14 with TRBJ1-2; D ambiguous. Germline loops: CDR1 SGHDN, CDR2 FVKESK. This CDR3 is 13 amino acids long. V was clipped by 1 base and J by 4 bases, with 7 bases between them. CDR3 nucleotide sequence: TGTGCCAGCAGCCAAGTTGGTATCTATGGCTACACCTTC. As protein: CASSQVGIYGYTF.

This clonotype was counted at least ten times. The chain recombines TRBV5-4 with TRBJ2-7; possible D gene TRBD2, 6 bases. The germline V gene has CDR1 SGHNT and CDR2 YYREEE (reference sequence). Deletions cut 4 bases from V and 2 bases from J, with 16 bases between. The CDR3 runs to 15 residues. CDR3 nucleotides: TGTGCCAGCAGCCGGCGCCGAGCGGGCACCTACGAGCAGTACTTC. This gives the protein CASSRRRAGTYEQYF.

This clonotype turned up a few times. The chain links TRBV12-3 or TRBV12-4 to TRBJ2-1; 12 bases are a match to TRBD2. There are 16 residues in the CDR3. With V trimmed by 3 bases and J by 8 bases, 8 bases remained unmatched. Here the CDR3 DNA reads TGTGCCAGCAGTTTCCGTTTACTAGCGGGAGGAGATGAGCAGTTCTTC. Amino acid sequence: CASSFRLLAGGDEQFF.

This clonotype was detected ten times or more. The rearrangement uses TRBV6-1 and TRBJ2-7, with D perhaps matching TRBD2 (5 bases). Trimming took 4 bases from V and 2 from J, leaving 15 bases between them. The CDR3 has 15 amino acids. Germline assignment: CDR1 MNHNS and CDR2 SASEGT. CDR3 amino acids: CASSASLAVAYEQYF. DNA for the CDR3: TGTGCCAGCAGTGCATCTCTAGCTGTAGCCTACGAGCAGTACTTC.

This clonotype was detected ten times or more. This chain joins TRBV15 and TRBJ2-5; a possible D gene is TRBD2 (7 bases). Germline V gene sequence: CDR1 LNHNV, CDR2 YYDKDF (reference sequence). V was shortened by 1 base and J by 2 bases, with 11 bases between the two germline ends. The CDR3 totals 15 residues. The CDR3 reads CATSRGGGAQETQYF. The DNA of the CDR3 is TGTGCCACCAGCAGAGGAGGGGGGGCGCAAGAGACCCAGTACTTC. Complete variable domain (other parts from reference TRBV15 and TRBJ2-5): DAMVIQNPRYQVTQFGKPVTLSCSQTLNHNVMYWYQQKSSQAPKLLFHYYDKDFNNEADTPDNFQSRRPNTSFCFLDIRSPGLGDTAMYLCATSRGGGAQETQYFGPGTRLLVL.

This clonotype was detected ten times or more. The chain combines TRBV29-1 with TRBJ2-7, with D tentatively TRBD1 or TRBD2 (6 bases each). From germline, CDR1 is SQVTM and CDR2 ANQGSEA. V dropped 0 bases and J dropped 5 bases, with 14 bases sitting between them. The CDR3 runs 14 residues. CDR3 region: CSVEDLRGRDEQYF. CDR3 sequence (DNA): TGCAGCGTTGAAGACCTCCGGGGGCGCGACGAGCAGTACTTC.